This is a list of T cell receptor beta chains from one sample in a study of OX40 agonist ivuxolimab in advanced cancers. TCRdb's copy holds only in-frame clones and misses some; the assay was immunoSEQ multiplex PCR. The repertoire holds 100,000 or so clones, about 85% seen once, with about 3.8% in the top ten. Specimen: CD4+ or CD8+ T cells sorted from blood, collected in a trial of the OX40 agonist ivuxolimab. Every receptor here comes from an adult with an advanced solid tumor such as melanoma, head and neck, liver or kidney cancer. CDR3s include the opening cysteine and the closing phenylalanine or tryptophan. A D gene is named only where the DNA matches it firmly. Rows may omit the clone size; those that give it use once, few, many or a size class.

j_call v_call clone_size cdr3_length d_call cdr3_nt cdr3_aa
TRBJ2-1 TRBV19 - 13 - TGTGCCAGCCATATGAGCTCCTACAATGAGCAGTTCTTC CASHMSSYNEQFF
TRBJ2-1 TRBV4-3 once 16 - TGCGCCAGCAGCCAAGATTCCCGGGCCTCCTACAATGAGCAGTTCTTC CASSQDSRASYNEQFF
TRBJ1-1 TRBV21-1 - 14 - TGTGCCAGAACCAGCTTGGGGGGGAACACTGAAGCTTTCTTT CARTSLGGNTEAFF
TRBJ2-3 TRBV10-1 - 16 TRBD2 TGCGCCAGCAGTGAGTCTCTAGCGGGGGGCACAGATACGCAGTATTTT CASSESLAGGTDTQYF
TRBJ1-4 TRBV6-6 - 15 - TGTGCCAGCAGTTACAACAGAGCAACTAATGAAAAACTGTTTTTT CASSYNRATNEKLFF
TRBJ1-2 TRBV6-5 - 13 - TGTGCCAGCAGTTCCCCGGGAGGGGATGGCTACACCTTC CASSSPGGDGYTF
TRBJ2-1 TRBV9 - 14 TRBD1 TGTGCCAGCAGCACCCGACAGGGTCAGTGGGAGCAGTTCTTC CASSTRQGQWEQFF
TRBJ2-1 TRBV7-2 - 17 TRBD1 TGTGCCAGCAGCTCCAGGGGGCTGCTGAGCTCCTACAATGAGCAGTTCTTC CASSSRGLLSSYNEQFF
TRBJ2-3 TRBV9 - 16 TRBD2 TGTGCCAGCAGCCCAGGACTAGCCTCTAGCACAGATACGCAGTATTTT CASSPGLASSTDTQYF
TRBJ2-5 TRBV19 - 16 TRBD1 TGTGCCAGTAGTAGGGGACAGGGGGGCCTCCAAGAGACCCAGTACTTC CASSRGQGGLQETQYF
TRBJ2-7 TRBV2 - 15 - TGTGCCAGCAGTGAAGCGGGGGCCCCCTCCTACGAGCAGTACTTC CASSEAGAPSYEQYF
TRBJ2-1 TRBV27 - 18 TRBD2 TGTGCCAGCATTGAGACAGGGTGGACGACTAGCGGGTACTATGAGCAGTTCTTC CASIETGWTTSGYYEQFF
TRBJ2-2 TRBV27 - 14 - TGTGCCAGCAGTTTGCCAGGGTTCACCGGGGAGCTGTTTTTT CASSLPGFTGELFF
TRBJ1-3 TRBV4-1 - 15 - TGCGCCAGCAGCCAAGATCGGGGGCTTGGAAACACCATATATTTT CASSQDRGLGNTIYF